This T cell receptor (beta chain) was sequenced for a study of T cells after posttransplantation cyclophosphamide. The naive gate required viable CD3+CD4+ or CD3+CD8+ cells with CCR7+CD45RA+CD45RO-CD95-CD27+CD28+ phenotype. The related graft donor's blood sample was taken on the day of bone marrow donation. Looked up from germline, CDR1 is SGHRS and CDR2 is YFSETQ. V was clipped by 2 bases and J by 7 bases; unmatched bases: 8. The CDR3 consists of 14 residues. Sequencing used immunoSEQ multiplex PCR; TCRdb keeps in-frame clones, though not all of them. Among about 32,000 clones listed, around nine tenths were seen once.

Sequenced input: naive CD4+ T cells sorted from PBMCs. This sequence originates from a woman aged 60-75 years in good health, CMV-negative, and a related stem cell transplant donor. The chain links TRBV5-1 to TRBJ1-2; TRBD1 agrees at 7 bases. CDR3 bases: TGCGCCAGCAGCTTAGTCCAGGGGGGCGGTGGCTACACCTTC. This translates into CASSLVQGGGGYTF.